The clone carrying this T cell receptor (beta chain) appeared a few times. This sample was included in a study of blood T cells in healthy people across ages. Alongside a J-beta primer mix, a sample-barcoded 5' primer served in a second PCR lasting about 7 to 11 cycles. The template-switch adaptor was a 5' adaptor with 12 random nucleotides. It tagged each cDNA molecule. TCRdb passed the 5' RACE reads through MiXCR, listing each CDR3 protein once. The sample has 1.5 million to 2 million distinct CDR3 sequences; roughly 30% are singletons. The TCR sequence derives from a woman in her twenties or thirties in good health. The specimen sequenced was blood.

The CDR3 loop reads CASGTGGYQPQHF. The DNA of the CDR3 is TGTGCCAGCGGGACAGGGGGCTATCAGCCCCAGCATTTT. The chain is built from TRBV28 and TRBJ1-5, with 12 bases matching TRBD1. CDR3 length equals 13 residues. CDR1 MDHEN and CDR2 SYDVKM come from the germline V gene. V shed 8 bases and J 5 bases; nucleotides not matched to a gene: 1. The complete variable domain, with remaining parts taken from reference TRBV28 and TRBJ1-5, reads DVKVTQSSRYLVKRTGEKVFLECVQDMDHENMFWYRQDPGLGLRLIYFSYDVKMKEKGDIPEGYSVSREKKERFSLILESASTNQTSMYLCASGTGGYQPQHFGDGTRLSIL.